The sequence of this TCR beta chain was determined in a study of shared clonotypes between healthy human individuals. Study background: For every donor, three CD4 naive, three CD4 memory, two CD8 naive and one CD8 memory plates were used.

Sequencing used immunoSEQ multiplex PCR; TCRdb keeps in-frame clones, though not all of them. The repertoire holds 660,000 or so clones, with around 96% as singletons. Germline-derived CDR1 and CDR2 are MNHEY and SMNVEV (reference sequence). The CDR3 length is 14 residues. Trimming stripped 0 bases from V and 6 bases from J, with 9 bases between. The count of this clone is one. The antigen is not known. Positively selected for CCR7, the CD45RO-negative cells used as naive CD8 cells excluded terminally differentiated effector memory CD45RA+ cells. Points from the study as a whole: Despite large depth, rarefaction showed incomplete sorted-subset sequencing. Blood was the sole source, and tissue repertoires probably differ. Represented diversity (both genetic and exposure-history) was limited by the small number of donors.

This TCR was recovered from a woman aged 25 to 39 in good health. The V and J genes are TRBV27 and TRBJ1-5, with D possibly TRBD1 on 6 matching bases. The source material was naive CD8+ T cells sorted from blood. The CDR3 is CASSLSGAGQPQHF. As DNA, the CDR3 is TGTGCCAGCAGTTTATCGGGGGCTGGTCAGCCCCAGCATTTT.